These T cell receptor beta chains were read from a single sample in a study of a mutant IDH1 vaccine in newly diagnosed glioma. Their cognate antigens are unknown. Here immunoSEQ multiplex PCR was the method, and the copy in TCRdb shows in-frame clones only, minus some. Here the sample spans almost 30,000 clones, about 90% being singletons. This material consisted of peripheral blood mononuclear cells (PBMCs), taken from a glioma patient whose treatment included an IDH1 peptide vaccine. These TCRs come from a woman aged 40 to 50 with glioma. Some clones in this sample may be carry-over from other donors' samples. The CDR3 runs from the conserved cysteine through the conserved F or W. The D gene is left open where the match is weak. Expanded clones are given a class, and other clones once, few, many or no size at all.

CDR3 protein,CDR3 DNA,clone size,V gene,D gene,J gene
CATSGTPGTTLQETQYF,TGTGCCACCAGCGGGACGCCCGGGACTACGTTACAAGAGACCCAGTACTTC,NA,TRBV15,TRBD2,TRBJ2-5
CASSLGMNTGELFF,TGCGCCAGCAGCCTGGGGATGAACACCGGGGAGCTGTTTTTT,NA,TRBV5-1,NA,TRBJ2-2
CASSPDLAGANEQFF,TGTGCCAGCAGCCCAGATCTAGCGGGAGCAAATGAGCAGTTCTTC,NA,TRBV5-4,TRBD2,TRBJ2-1
CASSNMGARRNQPQHF,TGTGCCAGTAGTAACATGGGGGCTAGGAGGAATCAGCCCCAGCATTTT,NA,TRBV19,NA,TRBJ1-5
CASSPYTDTQYF,TGTGCCAGCAGCCCGTACACAGATACGCAGTATTTT,once,TRBV7-2,NA,TRBJ2-3
CASSLSGTGDGYTF,TGTGCCAGCTCACTCTCCGGGACAGGAGATGGCTACACCTTC,NA,TRBV18,TRBD1,TRBJ1-2
CASSLEGDRGYGYTF,TGTGCCAGCAGCTTGGAGGGAGATAGGGGCTATGGCTACACCTTC,NA,TRBV5-4,NA,TRBJ1-2
CASSPYQGAFGNTIYF,TGTGCCAGCAGTCCTTACCAGGGGGCCTTCGGAAACACCATATATTTT,NA,TRBV28,TRBD1,TRBJ1-3
CASSPQGAGGYGYTF,TGCGCCAGCAGTCCCCAGGGGGCAGGTGGCTATGGCTACACCTTC,NA,TRBV4-1,TRBD1,TRBJ1-2
CASSQDRGLGYGYTF,TGCGCCAGCAGCCAGGACAGGGGTCTTGGCTATGGCTACACCTTC,NA,TRBV5-1,TRBD1,TRBJ1-2
CASSPGIGGLRDGYTF,TGTGCCAGCAGCCCCGGTATCGGCGGATTAAGAGATGGCTACACCTTC,NA,TRBV5-4,NA,TRBJ1-2
CASSYQGAGTGELFF,TGTGCCAGCAGTTACCAGGGGGCGGGCACCGGGGAGCTGTTTTTT,once,TRBV6-6,TRBD1,TRBJ2-2
CASSLYGRAYNEQFF,TGTGCCAGCAGTTTATACGGGAGGGCCTACAATGAGCAGTTCTTC,NA,TRBV27,TRBD2,TRBJ2-1
CASSFTGSGNQPQHF,TGTGCCAGCAGTTTTACAGGGAGTGGCAATCAGCCCCAGCATTTT,NA,TRBV6-6,NA,TRBJ1-5
CASTKSRDLIYEQYF,TGTGCCAGCACTAAAAGCCGGGACTTAATCTACGAGCAGTACTTC,few,TRBV6-1,NA,TRBJ2-7
CASSQDRVTEAFF,TGTGCCAGCAGCCAAGACAGGGTCACTGAAGCTTTCTTT,NA,TRBV14,NA,TRBJ1-1
CASSLWDTGEQYF,TGTGCCAGCAGTTTATGGGATACAGGAGAGCAGTACTTC,NA,TRBV27,NA,TRBJ2-7
CATSREADSWPYEQYF,TGTGCCACCAGCAGAGAGGCGGACAGTTGGCCCTACGAGCAGTACTTC,NA,TRBV15,NA,TRBJ2-7
CASSEGAGVEETQYF,TGTGCCAGCAGTGAAGGGGCAGGGGTGGAAGAGACCCAGTACTTC,NA,TRBV6-1,NA,TRBJ2-5
CATLFAGGDTQYF,TGTGCCACCCTCTTCGCGGGAGGGGATACGCAGTATTTT,NA,TRBV15,TRBD2,TRBJ2-3
CASRSRLDTEAFF,TGTGCAAGTCGCTCAAGGCTAGACACTGAAGCTTTCTTT,NA,TRBV12-2,NA,TRBJ1-1
CASSEAEGVSPLHF,TGTGCCAGCAGTGAAGCGGAGGGGGTTTCACCCCTCCACTTT,NA,TRBV2,NA,TRBJ1-6
CASSGLAGGPGTQYF,TGTGCCAGCAGCGGCTTAGCGGGGGGGCCGGGGACCCAGTACTTC,NA,TRBV7-2,TRBD2,TRBJ2-5
CASSRPQGKQFF,TGTGCCAGCTCACGGCCACAGGGGAAGCAGTTCTTC,once,TRBV18,TRBD1,TRBJ2-1
CASSPQGARDTQYF,TGTGCCAGCAGCCCACAGGGGGCGCGGGATACGCAGTATTTT,NA,TRBV7-3,TRBD1,TRBJ2-3
CASSPLAGTNTGELFF,TGTGCCAGCAGCCCTCTAGCGGGGACAAACACCGGGGAGCTGTTTTTT,NA,TRBV5-4,TRBD2,TRBJ2-2
CASSDPYRGENTEAFF,TGTGCCAGCAGTGACCCGTACAGGGGAGAGAACACTGAAGCTTTCTTT,once,TRBV25-1,TRBD1,TRBJ1-1
CSRLEGNEQFF,TGCAGCCGCCTCGAGGGCAATGAGCAGTTCTTC,NA,TRBV29-1,NA,TRBJ2-1
CAISESRQGSAGELFF,TGTGCCATCAGTGAAAGTAGACAGGGAAGCGCCGGGGAGCTGTTTTTT,few,TRBV10-3,TRBD1,TRBJ2-2
CASTGTGGTDTQYF,TGTGCCAGTACCGGGACAGGGGGCACAGATACGCAGTATTTT,NA,TRBV19,TRBD1,TRBJ2-3
CASSEDGLVIMNTEAFF,TGTGCCAGCAGTGAAGATGGGTTAGTGATCATGAACACTGAAGCTTTCTTT,NA,TRBV2,NA,TRBJ1-1
CSVEEIDETQYF,TGCAGCGTTGAAGAGATCGACGAGACCCAGTACTTC,NA,TRBV29-1,NA,TRBJ2-5
CASSLGLAKTHEQYF,TGTGCCAGCAGCTTAGGACTGGCCAAGACCCACGAGCAGTACTTC,NA,TRBV27,NA,TRBJ2-7
CSVVAGRQGKLFF,TGCAGCGTAGTAGCGGGACGGCAGGGAAAACTGTTTTTT,NA,TRBV29-1,NA,TRBJ1-4
CASSLRQGSSSGANVLTF,TGTGCCAGCAGCTTGCGGCAGGGAAGTTCCTCTGGGGCCAACGTCCTGACTTTC,NA,TRBV5-6,NA,TRBJ2-6
CASSLLLGQRSEKLFF,TGTGCCAGCAGCTTGTTATTGGGACAGCGTAGTGAAAAACTGTTTTTT,NA,TRBV5-6,TRBD1,TRBJ1-4
CASSAGQFGEQYF,TGTGCCAGCAGCGCAGGACAGTTCGGGGAGCAGTACTTC,NA,TRBV11-1,NA,TRBJ2-7
CASSPGTPSSGANVLTF,TGTGCCAGCTCACCCGGGACGCCAAGCTCTGGGGCCAACGTCCTGACTTTC,NA,TRBV18,NA,TRBJ2-6
CASSIRKGPPNQPQHF,TGTGCCAGTAGTATTCGTAAAGGGCCGCCCAATCAGCCCCAGCATTTT,NA,TRBV19,NA,TRBJ1-5
CASSVFPEGSYEQYF,TGTGCCAGCAGCGTATTCCCTGAAGGGTCCTACGAGCAGTACTTC,NA,TRBV9,NA,TRBJ2-7
CASSLSGSNQPQHF,TGTGCCAGCAGTTTAAGCGGTAGCAATCAGCCCCAGCATTTT,NA,TRBV28,NA,TRBJ1-5
CASSLSGNTEAFF,TGTGCCAGCAGTTTATCGGGTAACACTGAAGCTTTCTTT,NA,TRBV28,NA,TRBJ1-1
CASSPTGQLNSPLHF,TGTGCCAGCAGCCCAACGGGACAGCTAAATTCACCCCTCCACTTT,NA,TRBV14,TRBD1,TRBJ1-6
CASSTQVIGSPLHF,TGTGCCAGCAGCACACAGGTTATAGGTTCACCCCTCCACTTT,NA,TRBV21-1,NA,TRBJ1-6
CASSLRGTSTDTQYF,TGTGCCAGCAGCTTGCGGGGAACTAGCACAGATACGCAGTATTTT,NA,TRBV5-6,NA,TRBJ2-3